The 12 T cell receptor beta chains listed next were all sequenced from one sample in a study of T cell responses to AZD1222 COVID-19 vaccine. Generated by immunoSEQ multiplex PCR, the TCRdb table keeps only in-frame clones and is missing some. The sample includes some 140,000 clones, around 84% of them seen just once. This sample comprised peripheral blood, obtained on day 0 of AZD1222 vaccination. The receptors here all came from an adult in good health.

The V and J genes are TRBV6-5 and TRBJ2-7, with 7 bases aligning to TRBD2. There are 14 residues in the CDR3. Trimming removed 6 bases from V and 3 bases from J; junction bases left unmatched: 8. Looked up from germline, CDR1 is MNHEY and CDR2 is SVGAGI. CDR3 coding DNA: TGTGCCAGCAGCTTGTGGGGGGGGAACTACGAGCAGTACTTC. Translated: CASSLWGGNYEQYF.

The chain carries TRBV21-1 and TRBJ1-4; no DNA check was done on the table's D call, TRBD1. TRBV21-1 has pseudogene status. The CDR3 has 16 residues. The CDR3, as DNA: TGTGCCAGCAGCATACAGGACAGGGGGGGAGATGAAAAACTGTTTTTT. Translation gives CASSIQDRGGDEKLFF.

This clone was recorded only once. The sample has other DNA sequences that encode this CDR3 too. The rearrangement uses TRBV18 and TRBJ1-1; TRBD1 agrees at 7 bases. Germline V gene lookup returns CDR1 KGHSH and CDR2 LQKENI. This CDR3 contains 14 residues. With V trimmed by 3 bases and J by 1 base, 2 bases remained unmatched. Here the CDR3 reads CASSPRTGNTEAFF. In DNA form, the CDR3 reads TGTGCCAGCTCACCCCGGACAGGGAACACTGAAGCTTTCTTT.

This sequence joins TRBV5-1 and TRBJ2-5, with D perhaps TRBD2 (5 bases). The CDR3 has 14 residues. Germline loops: CDR1 SGHRS, CDR2 YFSETQ. Between the trimmed V and J ends, which lost 0 bases and 1 base, there was a span of 7 bases. In nucleotides, the CDR3 is TGCGCCAGCAGCTTGGAGCGGAGCCAAGAGACCCAGTACTTC. It yields the protein CASSLERSQETQYF.

The CDR3 region has the DNA TGCGCCAGCAGCGGCGGGATGTCTCAAGAGACCCAGTACTTC. Protein sequence: CASSGGMSQETQYF. The chain recombines TRBV5-1 with TRBJ2-5, with TRBD2 as a possible D gene (6 bases). The V gene's germline CDR1 is SGHRS and CDR2 YFSETQ. CDR3 length: 14 residues. With 4 bases removed from V and 2 bases from J, the gap between germline ends came to 12 bases.

The V gene is TRBV24-1, the J gene TRBJ2-1; the D gene is possibly TRBD1 (6 bases). V was trimmed by 4 bases and J by 3 bases, leaving 15 bases between them. CDR3 length: 16 amino acids. Per germline, CDR1 KGHDR and CDR2 SFDVKD. The CDR3 spells CATSDPDSFLYNEQFF. The DNA of the CDR3 is TGTGCCACCAGTGACCCGGACAGCTTTCTCTACAATGAGCAGTTCTTC.

The V call is TRBV27, the J call TRBJ1-1, with unresolved D. Trimming left V 3 bases short and J 1 base short, with 6 bases between. Germline CDR1 is MNHEY and CDR2 is SMNVEV (reference sequence). The CDR3 totals 13 residues. CDR3 bases: TGTGCCAGCAGTTTCCGACAGAACACTGAAGCTTTCTTT. Its translation: CASSFRQNTEAFF.

In this sample, this clone turned up once. The chain links TRBV25-1 to TRBJ1-4; D gene unclear. V was pared by 5 bases and J by 0 bases, with 16 bases between. Looked up from germline, CDR1 is MGHDK and CDR2 is SYGVNS. The CDR3 sequence is 17 residues long. CDR3 DNA: TGTGCCAGCAGTAACCGTTCCCCCGGGACAACTAATGAAAAACTGTTTTTT. It translates to CASSNRSPGTTNEKLFF.

The chain carries TRBV4-1 and TRBJ2-7; D gene uncertain. CDR1 and CDR2 from the germline V gene are MGHRA and YSYEKL. CDR3 length: 15 amino acids. The ends were cut back, 0 bases at V and 2 bases at J, with 11 bases in the middle. The CDR3 nucleotides are TGCGCCAGCAGCCAAGATCCCGGACGGACCTACGAGCAGTACTTC. It specifies CASSQDPGRTYEQYF.

J is TRBJ2-1 and V is TRBV2, with 11 bases that match TRBD2. The length of the CDR3 is 21 residues. J gave up 0 bases and V 5 bases, and 18 bases lay outside the gene matches. The germline V gene encodes CDR1 SNHLY and CDR2 FYNNEI. The CDR3 is CASSFRPLAGAYQSSYNEQFF. As DNA, the CDR3 is TGTGCCAGCAGTTTCCGGCCACTAGCGGGGGCGTACCAAAGCTCCTACAATGAGCAGTTCTTC.

This rearrangement joins TRBV11-2 to TRBJ2-5; the D is unclear. In germline, CDR1 is SGHAT, CDR2 FQNNGV. CDR3 size: 13 residues. V was trimmed by 4 bases and J by 1 base, leaving 7 bases between them. The CDR3 nucleotides read TGTGCCAGCAGCTCCAACCTCCAAGAGACCCAGTACTTC. Amino acid sequence: CASSSNLQETQYF.

The V call is TRBV9, the J call TRBJ2-2; 8 bases map to TRBD2. The ends lost 3 bases at V and 8 bases at J; junction bases unmatched: 6. The germline CDR1 and CDR2 sequences are SGDLS and YYNGEE. The CDR3 has 14 amino acids. CDR3 residues: CASSGGLVGGELFF. As DNA, the CDR3 is TGTGCCAGCAGCGGGGGACTAGTAGGTGGGGAGCTGTTTTTT.